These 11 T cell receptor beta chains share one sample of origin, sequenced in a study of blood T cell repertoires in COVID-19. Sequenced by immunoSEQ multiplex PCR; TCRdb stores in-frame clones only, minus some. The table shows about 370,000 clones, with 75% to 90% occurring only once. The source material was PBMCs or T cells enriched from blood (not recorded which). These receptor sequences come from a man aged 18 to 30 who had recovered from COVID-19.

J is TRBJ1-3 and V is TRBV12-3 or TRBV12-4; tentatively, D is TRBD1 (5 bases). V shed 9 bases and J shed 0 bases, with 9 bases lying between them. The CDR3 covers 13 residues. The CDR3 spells CASIGDSGNTIYF. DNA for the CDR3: TGTGCCAGTATAGGGGACTCTGGAAACACCATATATTTT.

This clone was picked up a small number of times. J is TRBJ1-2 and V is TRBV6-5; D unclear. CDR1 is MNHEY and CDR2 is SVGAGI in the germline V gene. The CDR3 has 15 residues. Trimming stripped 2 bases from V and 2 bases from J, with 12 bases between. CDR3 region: CASSYGLGLNYGYTF. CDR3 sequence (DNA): TGTGCCAGCAGTTACGGGCTAGGACTGAACTATGGCTACACCTTC.

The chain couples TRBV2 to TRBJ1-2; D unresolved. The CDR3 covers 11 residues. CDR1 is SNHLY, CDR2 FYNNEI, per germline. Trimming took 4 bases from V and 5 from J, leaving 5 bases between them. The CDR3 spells CASSGGYGYTF. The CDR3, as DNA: TGTGCCAGCAGTGGCGGTTATGGCTACACCTTC.

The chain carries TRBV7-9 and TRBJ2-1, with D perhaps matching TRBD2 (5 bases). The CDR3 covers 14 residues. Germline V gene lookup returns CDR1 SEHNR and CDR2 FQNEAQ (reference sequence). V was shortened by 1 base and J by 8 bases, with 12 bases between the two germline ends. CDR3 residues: CASSLGTGFDEQFF. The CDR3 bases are TGTGCCAGCAGCTTAGGGACGGGGTTCGATGAGCAGTTCTTC.

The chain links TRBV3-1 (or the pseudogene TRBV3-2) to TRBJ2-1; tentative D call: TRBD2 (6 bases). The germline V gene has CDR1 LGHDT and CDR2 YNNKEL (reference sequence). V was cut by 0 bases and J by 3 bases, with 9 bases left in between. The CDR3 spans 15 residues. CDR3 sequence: CASSQDGGLYNEQFF. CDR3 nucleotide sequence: TGTGCCAGCAGCCAAGATGGGGGACTCTACAATGAGCAGTTCTTC.

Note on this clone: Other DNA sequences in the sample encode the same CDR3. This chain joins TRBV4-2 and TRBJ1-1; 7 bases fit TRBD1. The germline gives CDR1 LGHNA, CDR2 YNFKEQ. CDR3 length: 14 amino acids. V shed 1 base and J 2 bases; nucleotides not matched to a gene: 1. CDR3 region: CASSQGDRNTEAFF. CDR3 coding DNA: TGTGCCAGCAGCCAAGGGGACAGAAACACTGAAGCTTTCTTT.

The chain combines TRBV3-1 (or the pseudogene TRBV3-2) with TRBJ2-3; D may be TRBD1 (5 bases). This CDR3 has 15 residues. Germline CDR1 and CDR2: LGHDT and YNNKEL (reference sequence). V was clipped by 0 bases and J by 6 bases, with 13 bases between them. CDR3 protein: CASSQEGVIWDTQYF. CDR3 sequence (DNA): TGTGCCAGCAGCCAAGAAGGGGTCATCTGGGATACGCAGTATTTT.

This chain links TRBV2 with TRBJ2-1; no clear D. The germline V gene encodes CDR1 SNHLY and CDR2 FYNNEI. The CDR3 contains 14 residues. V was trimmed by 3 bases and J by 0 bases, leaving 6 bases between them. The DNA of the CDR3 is TGTGCCAGCAGTGACCCCGGCTCCTACAATGAGCAGTTCTTC. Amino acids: CASSDPGSYNEQFF.

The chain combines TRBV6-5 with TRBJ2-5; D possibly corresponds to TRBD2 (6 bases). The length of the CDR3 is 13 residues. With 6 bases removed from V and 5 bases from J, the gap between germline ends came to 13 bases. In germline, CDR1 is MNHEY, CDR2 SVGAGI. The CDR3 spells CASRPQRAETQYF. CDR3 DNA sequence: TGTGCCAGCAGGCCTCAGCGGGCGGAGACCCAGTACTTC.

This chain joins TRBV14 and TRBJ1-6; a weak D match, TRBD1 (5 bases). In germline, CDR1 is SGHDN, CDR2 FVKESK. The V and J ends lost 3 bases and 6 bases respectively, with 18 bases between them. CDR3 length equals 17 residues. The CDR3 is CASSHAAGVRANSPLHF. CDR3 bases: TGTGCCAGCAGCCATGCCGCGGGGGTTCGGGCTAATTCACCCCTCCACTTT.

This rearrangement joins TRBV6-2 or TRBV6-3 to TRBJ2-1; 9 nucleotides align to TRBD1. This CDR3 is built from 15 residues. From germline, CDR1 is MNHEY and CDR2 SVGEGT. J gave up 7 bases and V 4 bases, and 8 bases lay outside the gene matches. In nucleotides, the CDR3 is TGTGCCAGCAGTTCCACGGGACAGGGCGGGAATGAGCAGTTCTTC. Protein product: CASSSTGQGGNEQFF.